Below, 4 T cell receptor beta chains from the same sample are listed, as sequenced in a study of blood T cell repertoires in COVID-19. Libraries were prepared by immunoSEQ multiplex PCR; TCRdb keeps only in-frame clonotypes and omits some of them. The sample contains about 140,000 clones, roughly 84% of which appear only once. Sequenced material: peripheral blood. The receptors derive from a human donor in a cohort sampled during active COVID-19.

The V gene is TRBV5-1, the J gene TRBJ2-3; TRBD1 might be the D (5 bases). V lost 0 bases and J 0 bases, leaving 8 bases between the germline ends. This CDR3 contains 15 residues. Looked up from germline, CDR1 is SGHRS and CDR2 is YFSETQ. CDR3 residues: CASSLEDTSTDTQYF. CDR3 DNA sequence: TGCGCCAGCAGCTTGGAGGACACAAGCACAGATACGCAGTATTTT.

The chain couples TRBV11-3 to TRBJ2-6; D possibly corresponds to TRBD1 (5 bases). In germline, CDR1 is SGHNT, CDR2 YENEEA. This CDR3 comprises 15 residues. Trimming removed 5 bases from V and 1 base from J, with 9 bases in between. CDR3 sequence reads: CASSQGSSGANVLTF. The CDR3 nucleotides are TGTGCCAGCAGCCAGGGATCGTCTGGGGCCAACGTCCTGACTTTC. The full variable domain, its missing parts supplied by reference TRBV11-3 and TRBJ2-6, is EAGVVQSPRYKIIEKKQPVAFWCNPISGHNTLYWYLQNLGQGPELLIRYENEEAVDDSQLPKDRFSAERLKGVDSTLKIQPAELGDSAVYLCASSQGSSGANVLTFGAGSRLTVL.

The chain is built from TRBV3-1 (or the pseudogene TRBV3-2) and TRBJ2-1; D is undetermined. CDR1 is LGHDT and CDR2 is YNNKEL in the germline V gene (reference sequence). The CDR3 is 13 amino acids. Trimming pared 3 bases from V and 9 bases from J, leaving 12 bases between. CDR3 nucleotide sequence: TGTGCCAGCAGCCAGTCACGGGTTGGTGAGCAGTTCTTC. Its protein product is CASSQSRVGEQFF.

V gene TRBV5-5 combines with J gene TRBJ2-3, with a possible D match to TRBD1 (6 bases). This CDR3 contains 14 residues. Germline lookup yields CDR1 SGHKS and CDR2 YYEKEE (reference sequence). The germline V and J ends were trimmed by 0 bases and 6 bases, with 11 bases remaining between them. CDR3 nucleotide sequence: TGTGCCAGCAGCTTGGCAGGGGTGGGGGATACGCAGTATTTT. It is translated as CASSLAGVGDTQYF.